Listed below are T cell receptor beta chains from one sample, sequenced in a study of chemoradiotherapy in HPV16-positive cancers. Profiling relied on immunoSEQ multiplex PCR, and the TCRdb table lists in-frame clones only, not all of them. The sample includes about 33,000 clones, approximately 86% of them seen just once. The material sequenced was blood, taken from a patient who underwent chemoradiotherapy. These receptor sequences come from a human donor with HPV-associated anogenital cancer. Both conserved end residues are part of each CDR3.

>TRBJ1-1|TRBV6-4
CASSDVAGGNTEAFF
>TRBJ2-1|TRBV5-1
CASSLSASGALNEQFF
>TRBJ2-7|TRBV7-8
CASSGEDRSYEQYF
>TRBJ1-2|TRBV4-2
CASSRGQVKGDGYTF
>TRBJ2-7|TRBV7-9
CASRTDRGEPYEQYF
>TRBJ1-2|TRBV18
CASSPPEQIYGYTF
>TRBJ2-1|TRBV5-4
CASSISRGVSYNEQFF
>TRBJ2-7|TRBV7-8
CASSLAPRSRLNYEQYF
>TRBJ2-3|TRBV6-5
CASCQPSGGIDTQYF
>TRBJ1-4|TRBV5-6
CASSSREVFNEKLFF
>TRBJ2-1|TRBV11-1
CASSSGLYNEQFF
>TRBJ1-5|TRBV5-1
CASSLDQPQHF
>TRBJ2-7|TRBV11-1
CASSLRIYPYEQYF
>TRBJ1-5|TRBV6-6
CASSYSGGMDQPQHF
>TRBJ2-7|TRBV19
CASSIGPSYEQYF
>TRBJ2-7|TRBV27
CASSFWTGKRDEQYF
>TRBJ2-1|TRBV7-8
CASSPWTSGAYNEQFF
>TRBJ2-2|TRBV4-3
CASSLSGGDTGELFF
>TRBJ1-1|TRBV6-5
CASSFLWAPNTEAFF
>TRBJ2-2|TRBV2
CASNRDRVNTGELFF
>TRBJ2-7|TRBV4-1
CASSQGRNYEQYF
>TRBJ2-7|TRBV19
CASRDRFYEQYF
>TRBJ1-4|TRBV6-6
CASASRKGEKLFF
>TRBJ1-2|TRBV7-2
CASSSFQAAYSGYTF
>TRBJ2-7|TRBV5-1
CASSLGGLKYEQYF
>TRBJ2-3|TRBV2
CASRRRGTSGSTDTQYF
>TRBJ1-6|TRBV10-3
CAISEPGQGAANSPLHF
>TRBJ1-1|TRBV18
CASSQGQKNTEAFF
>TRBJ1-2|TRBV29-1
CSVTPTDRVQGYTF
>TRBJ2-1|TRBV19
CATQNRGLHNEQFF
>TRBJ1-4|TRBV2
CASSESGQVNEKLFF
>TRBJ1-6|TRBV11-2
CASSLAGHLHF
>TRBJ1-2|TRBV2
CASSVTGDYGYTF
>TRBJ2-7|TRBV11-1
CASSQGWGPEQYF
>TRBJ1-5|TRBV7-2
CASSLVGRGPNQPQHF
>TRBJ1-2|TRBV6-5
CASSYWGGSYDGYTF
>TRBJ2-1|TRBV2
CASSDRTSPGDEQFF
>TRBJ2-3|TRBV9
CASSVEGGLGTDTQYF
>TRBJ2-6|TRBV27
CASSLSPYSGANVLTF
>TRBJ2-7|TRBV6-6
CASISQEASSYEQYF
>TRBJ1-2|TRBV19
CASSLQEGGYGYTF
>TRBJ2-1|TRBV15
CATSRDTGGHEQFF
>TRBJ2-1|TRBV7-9
CASSFSTSYDNEQFF
>TRBJ1-1|TRBV6-6
CASSYLAGVNTEAFF